This T cell receptor beta chain appears in the sequencing data of a study of T cells in Graves' hyperthyroidism and ophthalmopathy. This clonotype was observed at least ten times. Its specificity is not known. V was pared by 3 bases and J by 7 bases, with 3 bases between. This CDR3 region has 10 residues. Germline CDR1 LGHDT, CDR2 YNNKEL (reference sequence). TCR beta CDR3 regions were amplified from RNA. The primer set for the first-round RT-PCR of the TCR CDR3 was HTBI. One entry per CDR3 protein, called by TCRdb with MiXCR from the multiplex PCR reads. Among about 420,000 distinct CDR3 sequences listed, about 15% were seen once. Findings of the study overall: Most thyroid clonotypes expanded above 0.001 appeared in blood too. Ophthalmopathy got predicted by the model a median about 6.7 months before its onset.

Diagnosis of hyperthyroidism was new in patients aged 18 to 65, and its duration was under 2 months. More than 9.5 ml fresh peripheral blood yielded the PBMCs. Source material: blood. The sequence came from a woman younger than 30 with Graves' hyperthyroidism. This chain links TRBV3-1 with TRBJ1-2; D is ambiguous. In DNA form, the CDR3 reads TGTGCCAGCAGCCAGATTGGCTACACCTTC. It translates to CASSQIGYTF.